Included here is one T cell receptor beta chain sequence, with context. Antigen: not known. The CDR3 is made up of 17 amino acids. Germline V gene sequence: CDR1 SEHNR, CDR2 FQNEAQ (reference sequence). Trimming removed 5 bases at V and 12 bases at J, with 29 bases between. Clones were sequenced by immunoSEQ multiplex PCR, and TCRdb holds only the in-frame ones, with some missing. The table records some 6,300 clones, approximately 87% of them present only once. This record belongs to a study of T cell clonotyping in hematopoietic cell transplantation. General study results and limits: Recipient TCR diversity dropped after transplant; expanded clonotypes rose from day 30 to 180. Few recipient clonotypes overlapped donors; over 95% were de novo at given depth. Broader posttransplant TCR repertoire diversity was predicted by graft donor and pretransplant recipient Inverse Simpson Index values.

The gene calls are TRBV7-9 and TRBJ2-1; D possibly corresponds to TRBD2 (7 bases). The sample in question was peripheral blood mononuclear cells, obtained 180 days after allogeneic stem cell transplant. This TCR derives from a female patient aged 45-65 years who had an allogeneic stem cell transplant from an unrelated donor, so the T cells may come from the graft donor. Some clones in this sample may be carry-over from other donors' samples. The CDR3 is CASSRGAGEDTVGGQFF. CDR3 sequence (DNA): TGTGCCAGCAGCCGGGGGGCGGGGGAAGATACCGTAGGAGGGCAGTTCTTC.